These T cell receptor beta chains were read from a single sample in a study of T-cell reconstitution after alpha-beta-depleted transplantation in children. MiXCR, applied by TCRdb to the PCR reads, yields one record per CDR3 protein. The sample shows 440,000 or so distinct CDR3 sequences, about 40% of them seen only once. The specimen was PBMCs, collected before TCRalphabeta/CD19-depleted stem cell transplant. These receptors all come from a girl aged 2 to 9 with aplastic anemia, due to receive a stem cell transplant. CDR3s include the opening cysteine and the closing phenylalanine or tryptophan. A D gene is named only where the DNA matches it firmly. Some rows mark clone size as missing; the rest say once, few, many or name a class of expanded clone.

TRBJ2-7	TRBV3-1	TRBD2	-	TGTGCCAGCAGCCGGACTAGCGGGAGTCCGGGCGAGCAGTACTTC	CASSRTSGSPGEQYF
TRBJ2-1	TRBV6-1	-	-	TGTGCCAGCAGTGAAGCCGCCAGGTCAGGTGAGCAGTTCTTC	CASSEAARSGEQFF
TRBJ2-3	TRBV28	-	few	TGTGCCAGCAGTTTAAGGAGACAGAGCACAGATACGCAGTATTTT	CASSLRRQSTDTQYF
TRBJ2-5	TRBV12-3/TRBV12-4	TRBD1	once	TGTGCCAGCAGCTCAGACAGGGCAAAAGAGACCCAGTACTTC	CASSSDRAKETQYF
TRBJ2-3	TRBV20-1	-	-	TGCAGTGCTTTAGGAGGCCTCGATACGCAGTATTTT	CSALGGLDTQYF
TRBJ2-7	TRBV3-1	TRBD2	many	TGTGCCAGCAGCCCGGGACTAGCGGGAGTCTACGAGCAGTACTTC	CASSPGLAGVYEQYF
TRBJ2-3	TRBV6-1	-	-	TGTGCCAGTGGGAGAAAGCCCGGACCGTCCACAGATACGCAGTATTTT	CASGRKPGPSTDTQYF
TRBJ1-1	TRBV6-1	-	-	TGTGCCAGCACCGGGACGGCGAACACTGAAGCTTTCTTT	CASTGTANTEAFF
TRBJ1-1	TRBV4-1	-	many	TGCGCCAGCAGCCGCCCGGGACGGGGGAACACTGAAGCTTTCTTT	CASSRPGRGNTEAFF
TRBJ1-3	TRBV9	-	-	TGTGCCAGCAGCGTTCTTTCTGGAAACACCATATATTTT	CASSVLSGNTIYF
TRBJ1-1	TRBV7-9	TRBD1	many	TGTGCCAGCAGCCCCAGGGAGGGGGCGAACACTGAAGCTTTCTTT	CASSPREGANTEAFF
TRBJ2-5	TRBV20-1	-	-	TGCAGTGCTAGAGTAGTGGGGGCAGGGGAGACCCAGTACTTC	CSARVVGAGETQYF
TRBJ2-5	TRBV9	TRBD1	many	TGTGCCAGCACCGGAGGGACAGGGGGCCTCGGGGAGACCCAGTACTTC	CASTGGTGGLGETQYF
TRBJ2-3	TRBV7-9	-	few	TGTGCCAGCAACTGGGGAACCGGACCGGTGAACACAGATACGCAGTATTTT	CASNWGTGPVNTDTQYF
TRBJ2-7	TRBV6-5	TRBD1	-	TGTGCCGGCAGACAGGGGTACGAGCAGTACTTC	CAGRQGYEQYF
TRBJ1-5	TRBV20-1	TRBD1	-	TGCAGTGCTAGAGATAATACAGGGGGTAATCAGCCCCAGCATTTT	CSARDNTGGNQPQHF
TRBJ2-1	TRBV2	-	many	TGTGCCAGCAACAGCAGGGAACCCTACAATGAGCAGTTCTTC	CASNSREPYNEQFF
TRBJ2-5	TRBV7-9	-	-	TGTGCCAGCAACGAGGGACGACCCCGGGAGACCCAGTACTTC	CASNEGRPRETQYF
TRBJ2-1	TRBV9	TRBD2	few	TGTGCCAGCAGCGTAGCAGCTAGCGGGAGTTGGCAGTTCTTC	CASSVAASGSWQFF
TRBJ1-4	TRBV20-1	-	many	TGCAGTGCTAAGGACGAACGACAATTTAATGAAAAACTGTTTTTT	CSAKDERQFNEKLFF
TRBJ1-2	TRBV29-1	-	-	TGCAGCGTTGAAGAGGCGCGCGGTTCTAACTATGGCTACACCTTC	CSVEEARGSNYGYTF
TRBJ2-1	TRBV7-2	TRBD2	many	TGTGCCAGCAGCTTACCCTCGGTAGCGGGAGTACGGGAGCAGTTCTTC	CASSLPSVAGVREQFF
TRBJ1-1	TRBV6-1	TRBD1	few	TGTGCCAGCAGCCATCGACAGGGGAGGAACACGGAAGCTTTCTTT	CASSHRQGRNTEAFF
TRBJ1-2	TRBV7-2	-	-	TGTGCCAGCAGCTTAGAGCGTTTGAGCTTCTATGGCTACACCTTC	CASSLERLSFYGYTF
TRBJ2-3	TRBV12-3/TRBV12-4	TRBD2	many	TGTGCCAGCAGTTTAGTAGGACTAGCGGGTTCCACAGATACGCAGTATTTT	CASSLVGLAGSTDTQYF
TRBJ1-1	TRBV7-3	-	-	TGTGCCAGCGGCCCTACCCAGGGGATAGGGAACACTGAAGCTTTCTTT	CASGPTQGIGNTEAFF
TRBJ2-1	TRBV29-1	TRBD2	once	TGCAGCGTTGAAACCCTAGCGGGCCCCTCCTACAATGAGCAGTTCTTC	CSVETLAGPSYNEQFF
TRBJ2-5	TRBV24-1	TRBD1	once	TGTGCCACCAGTATCTCGCCGGGACAGGGTGACCAAGAGACCCAGTACTTC	CATSISPGQGDQETQYF
TRBJ1-5	TRBV20-1	-	many	TGCAGTGCTAGCGCTGGAGAGGGGAGTAGGGCCCAGCATTTT	CSASAGEGSRAQHF
TRBJ2-6	TRBV4-1	TRBD2	few	TGCGCCAGCAGCCAGTTTGGACTAGCGGGAGGTGGGGCCAACGTCCTGACTTTC	CASSQFGLAGGGANVLTF
TRBJ2-1	TRBV14	-	-	TGTGCCAGCAGCCAAGCACAGGCCTACGACACCAATGAGCAGTTCTTC	CASSQAQAYDTNEQFF
TRBJ2-5	TRBV7-8	TRBD2	-	TGTGCCAGCAGCTTAGAGACTAGCGGGAGAGGGGAGACCCAGTACTTC	CASSLETSGRGETQYF
TRBJ2-3	TRBV4-1	-	-	TGCGCCAGCAGCCAAGTGGCCTACGATACGCAGTATTTT	CASSQVAYDTQYF
TRBJ1-2	TRBV7-2	-	many	TGTGCCAGCAGCTTAAATGCTAACTATGGCTACACCTTC	CASSLNANYGYTF
TRBJ2-3	TRBV6-4	TRBD2	many	TGTGCCACCCCAGGACTAGCGGGAGGCACAGATACGCAGTATTTT	CATPGLAGGTDTQYF
TRBJ2-7	TRBV7-9	TRBD2	many	TGTGCCAGCTCCAGACTAGCGGGAATGAACGAGCAGTACTTC	CASSRLAGMNEQYF
TRBJ1-2	TRBV12-3/TRBV12-4	-	-	TGTGCGGTAGGGAACTATGGCTACACCTTC	CAVGNYGYTF
TRBJ2-5	TRBV11-2	TRBD1	few	TGTGCCAGCAGTCTGACAGGGGAAGAGACCCAGTACTTC	CASSLTGEETQYF
TRBJ2-2	TRBV6-1	-	-	TGTGCCAGCAGCGCGGGGCAAACCGGGGAGCTGTTTTTT	CASSAGQTGELFF
TRBJ1-6	TRBV7-9	-	-	TGTGCCAGCAGCCAAGAGGGTTATAATTCACCCCTCCACTTT	CASSQEGYNSPLHF
TRBJ2-3	TRBV12-3/TRBV12-4	TRBD2	-	TGTGCCAGCACCATTAGCGGGGGGGCAGATACGCAGTATTTT	CASTISGGADTQYF
TRBJ2-5	TRBV29-1	-	-	TGCAGCGTTATGACAGGAAAAGAGACCCAGTACTTC	CSVMTGKETQYF
TRBJ2-1	TRBV9	TRBD2	many	TGTGCCAGCAGCGTACGGAGCGGGATGGGGAATGAGCAGTTCTTC	CASSVRSGMGNEQFF
TRBJ2-7	TRBV29-1	-	few	TGCAGCGTTGAAGGAAGGAATTCCTACGAGCAGTACTTC	CSVEGRNSYEQYF
TRBJ2-3	TRBV6-1	TRBD1	-	TGTGCCAGCAGTGAAAGGGGGCCGGCCGGAGATACGCAGTATTTT	CASSERGPAGDTQYF
TRBJ2-1	TRBV29-1	TRBD1	-	TGCAGCGTTTTCGACAGGGTAGGGGACAATGAGCAGTTCTTC	CSVFDRVGDNEQFF
TRBJ2-7	TRBV5-1	-	-	TGCGCCAGCGTTTCGGGGCCCAGCTCCTACGAGCAGTACTTC	CASVSGPSSYEQYF
TRBJ2-3	TRBV7-6	-	-	TGTGCCAGCAGCTTAGGGCCGCGGGATACGCAGTATTTT	CASSLGPRDTQYF
TRBJ2-1	TRBV27	-	few	TGTGCCAGCAGTTTGTCAGGGCTAAATGAGCAGTTCTTC	CASSLSGLNEQFF
TRBJ2-2	TRBV5-1	-	once	TGCGCCAGCAGCAAGGCCGCCTTAGGCACCGGGGAGCTGTTTTTT	CASSKAALGTGELFF
TRBJ2-7	TRBV20-1	-	-	TGCAGTGCTAGAGACGCGGGCGTACTTACCTACGAGCAGTACTTC	CSARDAGVLTYEQYF